These 32 T cell receptor beta chains were all obtained from the same sample, sequenced in a study of T cell responses to AZD1222 COVID-19 vaccine. Measured with immunoSEQ multiplex PCR; TCRdb has only the in-frame clones, and not every one. The table has fewer than 200,000 clones, 92% seen once; the top ten hold about 10%. The sample was peripheral blood, taken on day 0 of AZD1222 vaccination. The origin of the receptors is an adult in good health.

This chain connects TRBV7-2 to TRBJ1-6; D is possibly TRBD1 (5 bases). The germline CDR1 and CDR2 sequences are SGHTA and FQGNSA. Trimming left V 5 bases short and J 12 bases short, with 20 bases between. This CDR3 is 15 amino acids long. The CDR3 loop is CASSLGVGASKPLHF. For the CDR3, the DNA is TGTGCCAGCAGCCTAGGGGTTGGGGCCTCCAAACCCCTCCACTTT.

V is TRBV29-1 and J is TRBJ1-2; D might be TRBD1 (6 bases). Germline assignment: CDR1 SQVTM and CDR2 ANQGSEA. The CDR3 has 12 amino acids. V lost 2 bases and J lost 4, with 8 bases in between. This CDR3 reads CSVERGAYGYTF. CDR3 in DNA: TGCAGCGTTGAAAGGGGGGCCTATGGCTACACCTTC.

This chain links TRBV7-2 with TRBJ2-1; D is uncertain. V lost 4 bases to trimming and J lost 5 bases, with 9 bases between them. The germline V gene encodes CDR1 SGHTA and CDR2 FQGNSA. The CDR3 has 13 residues. As DNA, the CDR3 is TGTGCCAGCAGCTACGGGCGAAACAATGAGCAGTTCTTC. Amino acid sequence: CASSYGRNNEQFF.

Only one count was recorded for this clone. The chain combines TRBV19 with TRBJ2-3; perhaps TRBD1 as D (6 bases). The V end lost 8 bases, the J end lost 7 bases, and 22 bases lay between the germline ends. CDR1 is LNHDA, CDR2 SQIVND, per germline (reference sequence). The CDR3 totals 15 residues. DNA of the CDR3: TGTGCCAGTGGGCCACAGGGCGCCTGGGGTTATACGCAGTATTTT. It translates to CASGPQGAWGYTQYF.

The V gene is TRBV7-2, the J gene TRBJ2-1; D gene unclear. The germline V gene has CDR1 SGHTA and CDR2 FQGNSA. With 1 base removed from V and 6 bases from J, the gap between germline ends came to 4 bases. CDR3 length equals 12 residues. CDR3: CASSLGVNEQFF. The CDR3 nucleotides read TGTGCCAGCAGCTTAGGGGTCAATGAGCAGTTCTTC.

This chain uses TRBV9 with TRBJ1-4; D is undetermined. This CDR3 has 11 residues. The germline CDR1 and CDR2 sequences are SGDLS and YYNGEE. Deletions cut 4 bases from V and 14 bases from J, with 12 bases between. The CDR3 DNA reads TGTGCCAGCAGCAGTGGCCTCGATCTGTTTTTT. It translates to CASSSGLDLFF.

The V and J genes are TRBV7-6 and TRBJ2-5, with D perhaps matching TRBD2 (5 bases). The germline V and J ends were trimmed by 7 bases and 4 bases, with 19 bases remaining between them. The CDR3 consists of 15 residues. CDR1 and CDR2 from the germline V gene are SGHVS and FNYEAQ. The CDR3 loop is CASTPGRGAPETQYF. DNA for the CDR3: TGTGCCAGCACCCCGGGGAGAGGAGCCCCAGAGACCCAGTACTTC.

V is TRBV3-1 (or the pseudogene TRBV3-2) and J is TRBJ1-2; maybe TRBD1 (6 bases). Germline lookup yields CDR1 LGHDT and CDR2 YNNKEL (reference sequence). The CDR3 length is 15 residues. With 0 bases removed from V and 7 bases from J, the gap between germline ends came to 15 bases. Here the CDR3 reads CASSQDSGGAAGYTF. The CDR3 coding sequence is TGTGCCAGCAGCCAAGATTCGGGGGGCGCTGCTGGCTACACCTTC.

V usage is TRBV19 and J usage is TRBJ2-1; D call uncertain. The CDR3 spans 14 residues. Germline CDR1 reads LNHDA; CDR2 reads SQIVND (reference sequence). Trimming shortened V by 4 bases and J by 7 bases, and 14 bases separated the two germline ends. The DNA for the CDR3 is TGTGCCAGTAGTAAGGGATTTTTGGTAAATGAGCAGTTCTTC. Protein: CASSKGFLVNEQFF.

The count of this clone is one. The rearrangement links TRBV2 to TRBJ1-5, with D uncertain. From germline, CDR1 is SNHLY and CDR2 FYNNEI. This CDR3 has 15 residues. The V end was cut by 2 bases, the J end by 0 bases, with 8 bases between. Here the CDR3 DNA reads TGTGCCAGCAGTGAACTATTGTATAGCAATCAGCCCCAGCATTTT. It specifies CASSELLYSNQPQHF.

The chain links TRBV28 to TRBJ1-4, with D possibly being TRBD1 (6 bases). Looked up from germline, CDR1 is MDHEN and CDR2 is SYDVKM. The ends were cut back, 6 bases at V and 5 bases at J, with 13 bases in the middle. This CDR3 spans 14 amino acids. CDR3 DNA: TGTGCCAGCAGAGCCGGGACATTGAATGAAAAACTGTTTTTT. It translates to CASRAGTLNEKLFF.

This clone occurred once. The rearrangement joins TRBV10-3 to TRBJ2-1; 8 bases fit TRBD2. Germline V gene sequence: CDR1 ENHRY, CDR2 SYGVKD. V dropped 8 bases and J dropped 6; count of bases not matched to a gene: 9. This CDR3 is 14 amino acids long. Written as DNA, the CDR3 is TGTGCCATCGGGGAGAGCGGGAGTCTCAATGAGCAGTTCTTC. Residues: CAIGESGSLNEQFF.

The J gene is TRBJ1-1, the V gene TRBV20-1; unclear D gene. Germline CDR1 reads DFQATT; CDR2 reads SNEGSKA (reference sequence). This CDR3 region has 12 residues. V dropped 3 bases and J dropped 6 bases, with 11 bases sitting between them. CDR3 amino acids: CSASTRMAEAFF. CDR3 nucleotides: TGCAGTGCTAGTACGAGAATGGCTGAAGCTTTCTTT.

The rearrangement uses TRBV5-8 and TRBJ1-1; D is perhaps TRBD1 (5 bases). Germline CDR1 reads SGHTS; CDR2 reads YDEGEE. The CDR3 has 16 residues. With 4 bases removed from V and 0 bases from J, the gap between germline ends came to 16 bases. As DNA, the CDR3 is TGTGCCAGCAGCCGCGGACAATCTACTATGAACACTGAAGCTTTCTTT. This sequence encodes CASSRGQSTMNTEAFF.

In this sample, this clone turned up once. The chain joins TRBV4-1 to TRBJ2-1; 11 bases map to TRBD2. The germline CDR1 and CDR2 sequences are MGHRA and YSYEKL. The CDR3 has 17 amino acids. Trimming cost V 1 base and J 3 bases; bases outside gene matches: 5. CDR3 bases: TGCGCCAGCAGCCAAGGGGTAGCGGGGGGGTACTACAATGAGCAGTTCTTC. Translation gives CASSQGVAGGYYNEQFF.

J is TRBJ1-1 and V is TRBV30; D is possibly TRBD1 (6 bases). This CDR3 contains 13 residues. The V end lost 3 bases, the J end lost 3 bases, and 11 bases lay between the germline ends. The germline CDR1 and CDR2 sequences are GTSNPN and SVGIG (reference sequence). The CDR3 spells CAWRPQGYTEAFF. DNA of the CDR3: TGTGCCTGGAGACCTCAGGGGTACACTGAAGCTTTCTTT.

The chain has TRBV6-6 and TRBJ1-4; 8 bases align to TRBD1. The length of the CDR3 is 15 residues. Germline CDR1 and CDR2: MNHNY and SVGAGI (reference sequence). V shed 7 bases and J 0 bases; nucleotides not matched to a gene: 4. CDR3 residues: CASKRTGSTNEKLFF. The CDR3 coding sequence is TGTGCCAGCAAGAGGACAGGGTCAACTAATGAAAAACTGTTTTTT.

This chain connects TRBV7-9 to TRBJ2-4; the D is unclear. Between the trimmed V and J ends, which lost 2 bases and 6 bases, there was a span of 11 bases. The length of the CDR3 is 14 residues. The V gene's germline CDR1 is SEHNR and CDR2 FQNEAQ (reference sequence). Written as DNA, the CDR3 is TGTGCCAGCAGCTTATCAATGGAAAGAAACATTCAGTACTTC. Amino acid sequence: CASSLSMERNIQYF.

This chain uses TRBV6-6 with TRBJ1-4; D perhaps matches TRBD1 (5 bases). Trimming pared 2 bases from V and 13 bases from J, leaving 20 bases between. The germline gives CDR1 MNHNY, CDR2 SVGAGI (reference sequence). This CDR3 has 15 amino acids. The chain's CDR3 is CASSYGTVWGIALFF. The CDR3 bases are TGTGCCAGCAGTTACGGAACAGTCTGGGGGATTGCACTGTTTTTT.

This chain links TRBV5-1 with TRBJ2-3; D gene uncertain. The CDR3 has 15 residues. Germline CDR1 and CDR2: SGHRS and YFSETQ. Trimming pared 2 bases from V and 1 base from J, leaving 11 bases between. The CDR3, as DNA: TGCGCCAGCAGCTTTGGCAACCTTGGCACAGATACGCAGTATTTT. This encodes CASSFGNLGTDTQYF. The complete variable domain, with remaining parts taken from reference TRBV5-1 and TRBJ2-3, reads KAGVTQTPRYLIKTRGQQVTLSCSPISGHRSVSWYQQTPGQGLQFLFEYFSETQRNKGNFPGRFSGRQFSNSRSEMNVSTLELGDSALYLCASSFGNLGTDTQYFGPGTRLTVL.

This chain connects TRBV24-1 to TRBJ2-1; 7 positions match TRBD1. Germline trimming cut 4 bases from V and 0 bases from J; bases unmatched to any gene: 8. CDR3 length equals 17 residues. The germline gives CDR1 KGHDR, CDR2 SFDVKD. In DNA, the CDR3 is TGTGCCACCAGTGAAAGCCGACAGGGAGTCTCCTACAATGAGCAGTTCTTC. This codes for CATSESRQGVSYNEQFF.

This chain links TRBV6-5 with TRBJ1-5; no clear D gene. Between the trimmed V and J ends, which lost 2 bases and 5 bases, there was a span of 7 bases. CDR3 length: 13 residues. Per germline, CDR1 MNHEY and CDR2 SVGAGI. The CDR3 bases are TGTGCCAGCAGTTACGAGGAGTATCAGCCCCAGCATTTT. Translated, it gives CASSYEEYQPQHF.

The chain has TRBV7-6 and TRBJ2-1, with D perhaps TRBD1 or TRBD2 (5 bases each). The CDR3 has 12 amino acids. V lost 6 bases to trimming and J lost 13 bases, with 16 bases between them. The V gene's germline CDR1 is SGHVS and CDR2 FNYEAQ. CDR3 nucleotide sequence: TGTGCCAGCAGATCACGGGACGGCCGACAGTTCTTC. Translating gives CASRSRDGRQFF.

The chain combines TRBV19 with TRBJ2-1; the match to TRBD2 covers 12 bases. This CDR3 has 16 amino acids. Germline CDR1 reads LNHDA; CDR2 reads SQIVND (reference sequence). V shed 6 bases, J shed 0 bases, and the junction held 3 bases outside the gene matches. The CDR3 loop is CASRMTSGSSYNEQFF. As DNA, the CDR3 is TGTGCCAGTAGAATGACTAGCGGGAGCTCCTACAATGAGCAGTTCTTC.

The chain employs TRBV9 and TRBJ2-1; no definite D call. V was pared by 0 bases and J by 6 bases, with 10 bases between. The CDR3 runs to 14 residues. The germline V gene encodes CDR1 SGDLS and CDR2 YYNGEE. CDR3 loop: CASSVGLVGNEQFF. The CDR3 nucleotides are TGTGCCAGCAGCGTAGGGCTAGTTGGCAATGAGCAGTTCTTC.

This clone was recorded once. The V and J genes are TRBV28 and TRBJ2-1; D may match TRBD1 or TRBD2 (6 bases each). Deletions cut 6 bases from V and 12 bases from J, with 36 bases between. This CDR3 has 19 amino acids. The germline gives CDR1 MDHEN, CDR2 SYDVKM. CDR3 sequence (DNA): TGTGCCAGCAGAACGGGGGCTACTTACAATGAGATCGGTCGTAAAAGGCAGTTCTTC. This encodes CASRTGATYNEIGRKRQFF.

The rearrangement joins TRBV6-5 to TRBJ1-6; 9 positions agree with TRBD1. CDR1 MNHEY and CDR2 SVGAGI come from the germline V gene. J lost 9 bases, V lost 6 bases, and 3 bases had no gene match. The CDR3 covers 13 residues. This CDR3 is CASRTGGGSPLHF. The CDR3, as DNA: TGTGCCAGCAGGACAGGGGGAGGTTCACCCCTCCACTTT.

This clone was counted once. J is TRBJ1-4 and V is TRBV5-4; the D is unclear. The CDR3 is 14 residues long. CDR1 and CDR2 (germline): SGHNT, YYREEE (reference sequence). Deletions cut 0 bases from V and 0 bases from J, with 3 bases between. CDR3 in DNA: TGTGCCAGCAGCTTGGGAGCAACTAATGAAAAACTGTTTTTT. This translates into CASSLGATNEKLFF.

V usage is TRBV5-5 and J usage is TRBJ1-6, with 8 bases lining up with TRBD1. From germline, CDR1 is SGHKS and CDR2 YYEKEE (reference sequence). The CDR3 totals 15 residues. V shed 4 bases, J shed 9 bases, and the junction held 9 bases outside the gene matches. The CDR3: CASSPTPDRASPLHF. CDR3 coding DNA: TGTGCCAGCAGCCCGACCCCGGACAGGGCTTCACCCCTCCACTTT.

Notes on this clone: Other DNA sequences in this sample translate to the same CDR3. The rearrangement links TRBV5-1 to TRBJ1-5; no firm D call. The V end was cut by 0 bases, the J end by 4 bases, with 5 bases between. The CDR3 is 13 amino acids. Germline lookup yields CDR1 SGHRS and CDR2 YFSETQ. The CDR3: CASSLEANQPQHF. CDR3 in DNA: TGCGCCAGCAGCTTGGAGGCAAATCAGCCCCAGCATTTT.

Points on this clone: A read error may account for a junction end that differs from germline. The CDR3 sequence is CASSYGTGDQTF. The CDR3 nucleotides read TGTGCCAGCAGTTACGGGACAGGGGACCAGACTTTT. The gene calls are TRBV6-5 and TRBJ1-1; 10 bases fit TRBD1. The germline gives CDR1 MNHEY, CDR2 SVGAGI. The CDR3 is 12 residues long.

About this clone itself: This specimen includes other DNA sequences encoding the same CDR3. The chain uses TRBV28 and TRBJ2-1, with 9 bases matching TRBD1. The CDR3 sequence is 14 residues long. Looked up from germline, CDR1 is MDHEN and CDR2 is SYDVKM. Trimming at V came to 6 bases and at J to 6 bases, leaving 6 bases not matched to a gene. The DNA of the CDR3 is TGTGCCAGCAGGCCGGGACAGGGTGGCAATGAGCAGTTCTTC. Protein: CASRPGQGGNEQFF.